Shown below are 21 T cell receptor beta chains from a single sample sequenced in a study of blood T cell repertoires in COVID-19. TCRdb keeps only in-frame clones here, not all; method: immunoSEQ multiplex PCR. The sample holds over 120,000 clones, roughly 88% seen once. Source material: peripheral blood. The receptors stem from a woman aged 50 to 65 with acute or convalescent COVID-19.

The count of this clone is one. The chain combines TRBV27 with TRBJ2-1; 11 bases match TRBD2. Germline V gene data show CDR1 as MNHEY and CDR2 as SMNVEV (reference sequence). J gave up 8 bases and V 7 bases, and 10 bases lay outside the gene matches. The length of the CDR3 is 15 residues. DNA of the CDR3: TGTGCCAGCACCCTACTAGCGGGGGTCGGTGATGAGCAGTTCTTC. As protein: CASTLLAGVGDEQFF.

V usage is TRBV6-6 and J usage is TRBJ1-1; a weak D match, TRBD1 (5 bases). The CDR3 runs 14 residues. V dropped 5 bases and J dropped 2 bases, with 12 bases sitting between them. CDR1 and CDR2 from the germline V gene are MNHNY and SVGAGI (reference sequence). Here the CDR3 DNA reads TGTGCCAGCAGTACGCTCGACAGAAACACTGAAGCTTTCTTT. It translates to CASSTLDRNTEAFF.

V is TRBV10-1 and J is TRBJ1-2, with a possible D match to TRBD1 (5 bases). Germline-derived CDR1 and CDR2 are WNHNN and SYGVQD (reference sequence). V was trimmed by 2 bases and J by 2 bases, leaving 15 bases between them. The CDR3 extends over 16 amino acids. CDR3 amino acids: CASSERGGQRNYGYTF. As DNA, the CDR3 is TGCGCCAGCAGTGAGAGGGGAGGGCAAAGGAACTATGGCTACACCTTC.

Comment on this clone: Relative to the germline gene, one junction end is altered; a read error may explain this. The chain has TRBV6-1 and TRBJ2-7; 8 nucleotides line up with TRBD1. Looked up from germline, CDR1 is MNHNS and CDR2 is SASEGT. This CDR3 is 13 amino acids long. The CDR3 loop reads CASSETRTGISLF. The CDR3 DNA sequence: TGTGCCAGCAGTGAAACGAGGACAGGGATAAGTCTCTTC.

The CDR3: CASRSSNEQFF. In DNA form, the CDR3 reads TGTGCCAGTCGGAGCTCCAATGAGCAGTTCTTC. V is TRBV19 and J is TRBJ2-1; D is unclear. The CDR3 has 11 residues. In germline, CDR1 is LNHDA, CDR2 SQIVND (reference sequence). Trimming took 8 bases from V and 6 from J, leaving 8 bases between them.

The chain has TRBV7-9 and TRBJ2-7; D is possibly TRBD1 (6 bases). The CDR3 spans 14 residues. Germline V gene lookup returns CDR1 SEHNR and CDR2 FQNEAQ (reference sequence). The ends were cut back, 8 bases at V and 6 bases at J, with 20 bases in the middle. The CDR3, as DNA: TGTGCCAGCTTCCGGTCAGGGGTTGACTCCGAGCAGTACTTC. It yields the protein CASFRSGVDSEQYF.

J is TRBJ2-3 and V is TRBV5-4; TRBD2 might be the D (6 bases). The CDR3 spans 15 residues. Trimming left V 6 bases short and J 2 bases short, with 16 bases between. CDR1 is SGHNT and CDR2 is YYREEE in the germline V gene (reference sequence). CDR3: CASNLGGWNTDTQYF. The CDR3, as DNA: TGTGCCAGCAACCTTGGAGGGTGGAACACAGATACGCAGTATTTT.

The rearrangement uses TRBV11-2 and TRBJ1-2, with 7 bases identical to TRBD1. Germline lookup yields CDR1 SGHAT and CDR2 FQNNGV. The CDR3 covers 15 residues. V trimming: 1 base; J trimming: 4 bases; junction bases outside the gene matches: 6. CDR3 residues: CASSLGQGIRYGYTF. The CDR3, as DNA: TGTGCCAGCAGCTTAGGACAGGGTATTCGCTATGGCTACACCTTC.

The chain has TRBV11-3 and TRBJ2-1; a possible D gene is TRBD2 (6 bases). Trimming left V 4 bases short and J 6 bases short, with 10 bases between. Germline V gene sequence: CDR1 SGHNT, CDR2 YENEEA. This CDR3 is built from 13 residues. Here the CDR3 DNA reads TGTGCCAGCAGCTACACGGGAGTCAATGAGCAGTTCTTC. Protein product: CASSYTGVNEQFF. Full variable domain (remainder filled in from reference TRBV11-3 and TRBJ2-1): EAGVVQSPRYKIIEKKQPVAFWCNPISGHNTLYWYLQNLGQGPELLIRYENEEAVDDSQLPKDRFSAERLKGVDSTLKIQPAELGDSAVYLCASSYTGVNEQFFGPGTRLTVL.

The chain employs TRBV5-1 and TRBJ1-2; 9 bases line up with TRBD1. The CDR3 length is 16 residues. Germline assignment: CDR1 SGHRS and CDR2 YFSETQ. After removal of 1 base from V and 3 bases from J, the junction contained 7 bases not matched to a gene. This CDR3 reads CASSLISGQGYYGYTF. For the CDR3, the DNA is TGCGCCAGCAGCTTGATCTCCGGACAGGGGTACTATGGCTACACCTTC.

This chain uses TRBV7-3 with TRBJ2-2; 7 positions agree with TRBD2. The junction had 6 bases not matched to a gene; V was cut back by 1 base and J by 4 bases. The CDR3 totals 16 residues. Germline-derived CDR1 and CDR2 are SGHTA and FQGTGA. The DNA of the CDR3 is TGTGCCAGCAGCTTAATTGGCGGGAGTGGCACCGGGGAGCTGTTTTTT. Translation: CASSLIGGSGTGELFF.

V usage is TRBV5-1 and J usage is TRBJ2-1; 12 positions match TRBD2. The trim removed 4 bases at V and 3 bases at J, leaving 5 bases unmatched. Per germline, CDR1 SGHRS and CDR2 YFSETQ. CDR3 length equals 16 residues. The DNA of the CDR3 is TGCGCCAGCAGCCGGAGACTAGCGGGAGTCTACAATGAGCAGTTCTTC. Protein sequence: CASSRRLAGVYNEQFF.

This chain uses TRBV19 with TRBJ1-2; 7 bases line up with TRBD1. Germline V gene lookup returns CDR1 LNHDA and CDR2 SQIVND (reference sequence). Trimming cost V 9 bases and J 3 bases; bases outside gene matches: 4. The CDR3 is made up of 12 amino acids. CDR3 DNA: TGTGCCAGACCACAGGGGCACTATGGCTACACCTTC. It specifies CARPQGHYGYTF. Together with reference TRBV19 and TRBJ1-2, the CDR3 gives the full variable domain: DGGITQSPKYLFRKEGQNVTLSCEQNLNHDAMYWYRQDPGQGLRLIYYSQIVNDFQKGDIAEGYSVSREKKESFPLTVTSAQKNPTAFYLCARPQGHYGYTFGSGTRLTVV.

The chain has TRBV18 and TRBJ2-5; 7 nucleotides align to TRBD1. With V trimmed by 3 bases and J by 5 bases, 9 bases remained unmatched. Germline loops: CDR1 KGHSH, CDR2 LQKENI. CDR3 length: 15 residues. The DNA of the CDR3 is TGTGCCAGCTCACCCCAAGGGGGCTACGGGGAGACCCAGTACTTC. Translation gives CASSPQGGYGETQYF.

The rearrangement links TRBV18 to TRBJ2-3; no clear D. The CDR3 consists of 14 residues. V was clipped by 6 bases and J by 5 bases, with 15 bases between them. From germline, CDR1 is KGHSH and CDR2 LQKENI. CDR3 residues: CASSPSGFKDTQYF. The CDR3 nucleotides read TGTGCCAGCTCCCCCTCCGGTTTTAAAGATACGCAGTATTTT.

The chain joins TRBV5-1 to TRBJ2-1, with 7 bases identical to TRBD2. Germline V gene sequence: CDR1 SGHRS, CDR2 YFSETQ. V shed 7 bases and J 7 bases; nucleotides not matched to a gene: 14. The CDR3 has 15 amino acids. The CDR3 is CASSPGEGTGNEQFF. The CDR3 coding sequence is TGCGCCAGCTCCCCGGGGGAGGGGACTGGGAATGAGCAGTTCTTC. Supplemented by reference TRBV5-1 and TRBJ2-1, the full variable domain reads KAGVTQTPRYLIKTRGQQVTLSCSPISGHRSVSWYQQTPGQGLQFLFEYFSETQRNKGNFPGRFSGRQFSNSRSEMNVSTLELGDSALYLCASSPGEGTGNEQFFGPGTRLTVL.

The J gene is TRBJ1-1, the V gene TRBV6-5; weak D call: TRBD1 (5 bases). V lost 8 bases and J 5 bases, leaving 21 bases between the germline ends. The CDR3 has 15 residues. Germline-derived CDR1 and CDR2 are MNHEY and SVGAGI. DNA of the CDR3: TGTGCCAGCTTAACCGGCCCCTCAGGGTTAACTGAAGCTTTCTTT. This codes for CASLTGPSGLTEAFF.

The chain couples TRBV6-1 to TRBJ1-5; D not certain. The CDR3 contains 14 residues. Germline-derived CDR1 and CDR2 are MNHNS and SASEGT. Trimming cost V 1 base and J 0 bases, with 4 bases left between them. The DNA of the CDR3 is TGTGCCAGCAGTGAAGGCTATAGCAATCAGCCCCAGCATTTT. Translating it yields CASSEGYSNQPQHF.

Only one count was recorded for this clone. The chain carries TRBV19 and TRBJ1-2, with 7 bases fitting TRBD1. Trimming took 5 bases from V and 4 from J; bases not matched to a gene: 10. Germline V gene lookup returns CDR1 LNHDA and CDR2 SQIVND (reference sequence). This CDR3 is built from 15 residues. The CDR3 region has the DNA TGTGCCAGTAGTGTAATGACAGGGCCCCTCTATGGCTACACCTTC. Translation: CASSVMTGPLYGYTF.

The chain couples TRBV2 to TRBJ1-2; no firm D call. Deletions cut 4 bases from V and 2 bases from J, with 8 bases between. The germline CDR1 and CDR2 sequences are SNHLY and FYNNEI. This CDR3 is built from 13 residues. CDR3 residues: CASSGQRNYGYTF. The CDR3 coding sequence is TGTGCCAGCAGTGGCCAGCGGAACTATGGCTACACCTTC.

The chain uses TRBV5-4 and TRBJ1-1; 7 bases map to TRBD1. Trimming cost V 0 bases and J 5 bases; bases outside gene matches: 4. CDR1 SGHNT and CDR2 YYREEE come from the germline V gene (reference sequence). The CDR3 spans 14 residues. Here the CDR3 reads CASSLAQGLTEAFF. CDR3 DNA sequence: TGTGCCAGCAGCTTGGCACAGGGGCTGACTGAAGCTTTCTTT.